This TCR beta chain was sequenced during a study of blood T cells in healthy people across ages. Overall study findings and caveats: It was the long-lived donors that had more naive CD4+ cells and higher diversity than aged donors. Per million T cells, TCR beta diversity dropped about linearly as age rose.

This clonotype showed up many times. Its antigen is not known. It was with a sample-barcoded 5' primer and a J-beta primer mix that a second PCR of roughly 7 to 12 cycles was run. MiXCR was run by TCRdb on the 5' RACE reads, yielding one entry per CDR3 protein. The sample lists under 2 million distinct CDR3 sequences, roughly 30% occurring once. The ends lost 4 bases at V and 5 bases at J; junction bases unmatched: 13. This CDR3 has 15 amino acids. Germline V lookup: CDR1 DFQATT, CDR2 SNEGSKA (reference sequence). Roughly 9.5 milliliters of peripheral blood were drawn from each donor into EDTA-treated tubes. Total RNA amounts of at least 6 micrograms were extracted per sample.

The genes are TRBV20-1 and TRBJ1-2; 7 nucleotides align to TRBD1. The sample consisted of blood. This receptor was obtained from a woman in her thirties in good health. The CDR3 coding sequence is TGCAGTGCTACAACCGGACAGGCGGGACGTTATGGCTACACCTTC. This encodes CSATTGQAGRYGYTF.